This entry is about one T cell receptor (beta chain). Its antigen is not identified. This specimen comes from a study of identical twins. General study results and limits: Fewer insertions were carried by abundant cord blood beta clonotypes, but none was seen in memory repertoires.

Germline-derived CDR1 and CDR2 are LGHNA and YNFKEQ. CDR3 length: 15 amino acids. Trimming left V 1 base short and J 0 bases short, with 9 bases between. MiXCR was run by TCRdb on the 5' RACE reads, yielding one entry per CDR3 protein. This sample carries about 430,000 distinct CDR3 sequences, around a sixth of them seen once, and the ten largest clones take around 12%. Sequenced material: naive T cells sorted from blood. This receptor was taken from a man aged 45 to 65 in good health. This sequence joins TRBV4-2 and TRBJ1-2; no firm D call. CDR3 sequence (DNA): TGTGCCAGCAGCCAAGTAACAGATCCTAACTATGGCTACACCTTC. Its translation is CASSQVTDPNYGYTF.